Included here is one T cell receptor (beta chain) sequence, with context. The antigen is not known. A much more abundant neighbour one base away suggests this may be a read error. The germline CDR1 and CDR2 sequences are MNHEY and SMNVEV (reference sequence). This CDR3 region has 14 residues. With V trimmed by 5 bases and J by 6 bases, 7 bases remained unmatched. Samples came from axillary lymph nodes draining the breast cancer. TCRdb reanalysed the multiplex PCR reads using MiXCR and keeps one entry per CDR3 protein. The profile shows 80,000 to 130,000 distinct CDR3 sequences, approximately 22% of them singletons. The data derive from a study of breast tumors, draining lymph nodes, adjacent tissues. Study outcomes and limitations: Compared with lymph nodes, tumors were less diverse; compared with nontumor tissue, more. Data fit most tumor T cells coming from lymph node, expanding in tumor.

Input material: axillary lymph node tissue. This TCR came from a female donor with breast cancer. Some clones in this sample may be carry-over from other donors' samples. The chain couples TRBV27 to TRBJ1-5; 7 nucleotides match TRBD1. This CDR3 is CASSGRTGSQPQHF. In DNA form, the CDR3 reads TGTGCCAGCAGTGGGCGGACAGGCAGTCAGCCCCAGCATTTT.